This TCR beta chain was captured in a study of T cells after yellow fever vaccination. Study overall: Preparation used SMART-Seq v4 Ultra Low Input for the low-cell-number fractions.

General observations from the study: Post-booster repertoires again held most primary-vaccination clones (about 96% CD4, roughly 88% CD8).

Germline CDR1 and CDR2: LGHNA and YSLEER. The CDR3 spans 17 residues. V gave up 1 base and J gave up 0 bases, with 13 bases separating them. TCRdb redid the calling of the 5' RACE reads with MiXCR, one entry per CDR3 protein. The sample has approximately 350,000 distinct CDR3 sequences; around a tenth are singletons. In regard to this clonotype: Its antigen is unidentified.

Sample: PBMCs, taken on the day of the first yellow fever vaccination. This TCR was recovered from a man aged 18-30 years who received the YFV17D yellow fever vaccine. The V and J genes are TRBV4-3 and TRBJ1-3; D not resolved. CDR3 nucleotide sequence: TGCGCCAGCAGCCAAGGCTCTGGGGTGAACTCTGGAAACACCATATATTTT. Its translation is CASSQGSGVNSGNTIYF.